Shown below are 2 T cell receptor beta chains from a single sample sequenced in a study of cytomegalovirus exposure and HLA in healthy donors. Method: immunoSEQ multiplex PCR; TCRdb's copy keeps in-frame clones and lacks some. The sample lists some 61,000 clones; nearly 98% were seen once. Source material: PBMCs. Every receptor here comes from a woman between 18 and 30 years old in good health and CMV-seropositive.

This rearrangement joins TRBV7-3 to TRBJ2-6, with 7 positions matching TRBD2. V lost 2 bases to trimming and J lost 7 bases; unmatched junction nucleotides: 2. CDR3 length equals 14 residues. Germline V gives CDR1 SGHTA, CDR2 FQGTGA. In nucleotides, the CDR3 is TGTGCCAGCAGCTTAGTAGCGGGCGCCAACGTCCTGACTTTC. This encodes CASSLVAGANVLTF.

This clone occurred once. The CDR3 sequence: CASSHGQGVLYF. Written as DNA, the CDR3 is TGCGCCAGCAGCCACGGACAGGGGGTCTTATATTTT. The chain couples TRBV4-1 to TRBJ1-3, with 10 bases that match TRBD1. The CDR3 length is 12 residues. Germline V gives CDR1 MGHRA, CDR2 YSYEKL. Losses at the gene ends were 3 bases for V and 14 bases for J; bases not matched to a gene: 4.